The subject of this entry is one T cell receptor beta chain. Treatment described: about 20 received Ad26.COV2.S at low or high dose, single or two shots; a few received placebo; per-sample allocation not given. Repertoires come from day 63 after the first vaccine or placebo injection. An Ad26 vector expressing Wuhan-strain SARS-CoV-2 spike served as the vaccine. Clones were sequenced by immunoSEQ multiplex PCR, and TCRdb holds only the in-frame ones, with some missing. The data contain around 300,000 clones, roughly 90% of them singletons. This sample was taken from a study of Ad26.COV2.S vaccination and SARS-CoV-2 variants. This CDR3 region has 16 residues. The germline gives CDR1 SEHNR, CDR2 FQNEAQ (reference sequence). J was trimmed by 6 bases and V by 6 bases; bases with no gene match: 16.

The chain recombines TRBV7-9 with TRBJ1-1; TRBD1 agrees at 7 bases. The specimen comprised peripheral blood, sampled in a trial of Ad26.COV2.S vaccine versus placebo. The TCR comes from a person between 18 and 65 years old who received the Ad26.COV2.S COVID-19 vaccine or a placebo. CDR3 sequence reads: CASSSSRGGERSEAFF. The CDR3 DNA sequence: TGTGCCAGCAGTTCCTCGAGAGGGGGCGAAAGGTCTGAAGCTTTCTTT.